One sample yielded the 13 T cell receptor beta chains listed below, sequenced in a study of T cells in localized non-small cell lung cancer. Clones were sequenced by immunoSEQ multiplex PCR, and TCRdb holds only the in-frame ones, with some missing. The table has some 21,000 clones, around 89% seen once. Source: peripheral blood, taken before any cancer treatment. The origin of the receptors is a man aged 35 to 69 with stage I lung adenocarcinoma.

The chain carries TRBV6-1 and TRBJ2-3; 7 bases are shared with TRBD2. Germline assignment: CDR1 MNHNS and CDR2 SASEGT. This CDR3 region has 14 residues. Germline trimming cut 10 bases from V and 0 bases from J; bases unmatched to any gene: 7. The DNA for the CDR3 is TGTGCCACCGAGCGGGGCCCTAGCACAGATACGCAGTATTTT. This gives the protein CATERGPSTDTQYF.

The CDR3 loop is CAWSEGETSYEQYF. The CDR3 coding sequence is TGTGCCTGGAGTGAGGGGGAGACCTCCTACGAGCAGTACTTC. This rearrangement joins TRBV30 to TRBJ2-7; D is perhaps TRBD1 (6 bases). The V and J ends lost 1 base and 0 bases respectively, with 10 bases between them. CDR1 and CDR2 from the germline V gene are GTSNPN and SVGIG (reference sequence). The CDR3 consists of 14 residues.

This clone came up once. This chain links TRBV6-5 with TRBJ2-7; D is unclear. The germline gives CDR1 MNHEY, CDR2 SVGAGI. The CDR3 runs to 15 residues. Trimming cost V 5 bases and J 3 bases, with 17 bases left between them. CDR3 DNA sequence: TGTGCCAGCAGTCCCCTGGCTGGGGAACACTACGAGCAGTACTTC. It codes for CASSPLAGEHYEQYF.

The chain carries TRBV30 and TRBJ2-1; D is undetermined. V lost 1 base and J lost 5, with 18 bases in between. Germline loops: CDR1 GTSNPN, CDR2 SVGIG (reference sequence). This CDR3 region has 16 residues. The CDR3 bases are TGTGCCTGGAGTGGCCTAGTAGTTGTTGGGGACAATGAGCAGTTCTTC. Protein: CAWSGLVVVGDNEQFF. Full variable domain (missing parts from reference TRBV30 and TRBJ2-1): SQTIHQWPATLVQPVGSPLSLECTVEGTSNPNLYWYRQAAGRGLQLLFYSVGIGQISSEVPQNLSASRPQDRQFILSSKKLLLSDSGFYLCAWSGLVVVGDNEQFFGPGTRLTVL.

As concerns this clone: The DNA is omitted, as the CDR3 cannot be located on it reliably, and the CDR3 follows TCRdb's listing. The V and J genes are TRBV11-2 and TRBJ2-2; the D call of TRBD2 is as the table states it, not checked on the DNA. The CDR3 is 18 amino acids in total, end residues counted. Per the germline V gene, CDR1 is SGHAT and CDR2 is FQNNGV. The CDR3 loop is CASSFPGRLNFGAGELFF.

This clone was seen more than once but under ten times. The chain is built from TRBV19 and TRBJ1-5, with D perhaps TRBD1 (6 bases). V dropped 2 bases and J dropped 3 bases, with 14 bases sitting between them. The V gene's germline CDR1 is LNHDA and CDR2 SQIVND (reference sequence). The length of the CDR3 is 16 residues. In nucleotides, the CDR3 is TGTGCCAGTAGTATAAGTTCGGGGGGGGCCAATCAGCCCCAGCATTTT. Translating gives CASSISSGGANQPQHF. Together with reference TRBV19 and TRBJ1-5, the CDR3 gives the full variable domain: DGGITQSPKYLFRKEGQNVTLSCEQNLNHDAMYWYRQDPGQGLRLIYYSQIVNDFQKGDIAEGYSVSREKKESFPLTVTSAQKNPTAFYLCASSISSGGANQPQHFGDGTRLSIL.

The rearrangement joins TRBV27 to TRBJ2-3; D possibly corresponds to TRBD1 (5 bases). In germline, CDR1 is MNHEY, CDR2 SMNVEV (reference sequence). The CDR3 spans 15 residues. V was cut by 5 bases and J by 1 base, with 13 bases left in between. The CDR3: CASSPIQGGTDTQYF. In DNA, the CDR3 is TGTGCCAGCAGTCCCATACAAGGGGGCACAGATACGCAGTATTTT.

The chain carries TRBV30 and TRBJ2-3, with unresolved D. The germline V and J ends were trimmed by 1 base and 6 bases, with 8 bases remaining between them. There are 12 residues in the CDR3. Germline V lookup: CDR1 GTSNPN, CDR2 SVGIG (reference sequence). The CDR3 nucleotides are TGTGCCTGGAGTGGTGGGGTGGATACGCAGTATTTT. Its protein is CAWSGGVDTQYF. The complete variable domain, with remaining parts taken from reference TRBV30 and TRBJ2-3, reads SQTIHQWPATLVQPVGSPLSLECTVEGTSNPNLYWYRQAAGRGLQLLFYSVGIGQISSEVPQNLSASRPQDRQFILSSKKLLLSDSGFYLCAWSGGVDTQYFGPGTRLTVL.

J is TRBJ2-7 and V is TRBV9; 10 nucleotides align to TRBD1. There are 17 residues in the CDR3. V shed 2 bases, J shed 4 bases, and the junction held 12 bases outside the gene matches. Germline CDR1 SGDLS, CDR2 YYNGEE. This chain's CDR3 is CASSVTASGTGAYEQYF. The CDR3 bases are TGTGCCAGCAGCGTTACAGCTTCGGGGACAGGGGCTTACGAGCAGTACTTC.

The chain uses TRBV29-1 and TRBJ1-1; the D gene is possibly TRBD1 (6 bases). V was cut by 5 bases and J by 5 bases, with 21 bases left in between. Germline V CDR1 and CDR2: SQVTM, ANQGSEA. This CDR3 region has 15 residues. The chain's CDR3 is CSVTLFTGTGTEAFF. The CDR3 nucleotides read TGCAGCGTTACACTCTTCACAGGGACGGGGACTGAAGCTTTCTTT. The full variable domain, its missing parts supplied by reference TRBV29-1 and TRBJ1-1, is SAVISQKPSRDICQRGTSLTIQCQVDSQVTMMFWYRQQPGQSLTLIATANQGSEATYESGFVIDKFPISRPNLTFSTLTVSNMSPEDSSIYLCSVTLFTGTGTEAFFGQGTRLTVV.

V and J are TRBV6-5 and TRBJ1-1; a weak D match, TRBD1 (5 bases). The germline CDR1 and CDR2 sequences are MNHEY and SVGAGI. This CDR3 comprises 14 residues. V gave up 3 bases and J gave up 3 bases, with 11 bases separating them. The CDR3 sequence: CASSYGAGHTEAFF. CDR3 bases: TGTGCCAGCAGTTATGGGGCGGGTCACACTGAAGCTTTCTTT.

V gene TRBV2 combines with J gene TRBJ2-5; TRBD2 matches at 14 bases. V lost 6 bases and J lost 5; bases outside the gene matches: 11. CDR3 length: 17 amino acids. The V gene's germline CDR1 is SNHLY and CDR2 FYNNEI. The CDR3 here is CASRIRGTSGSWETQYF. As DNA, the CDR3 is TGTGCCAGCAGAATAAGGGGGACTAGCGGGAGCTGGGAGACCCAGTACTTC.

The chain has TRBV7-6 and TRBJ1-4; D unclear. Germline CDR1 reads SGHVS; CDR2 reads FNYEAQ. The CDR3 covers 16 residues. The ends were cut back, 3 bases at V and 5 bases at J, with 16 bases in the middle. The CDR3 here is CASSLETQSGNEKLFF. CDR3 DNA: TGTGCCAGCAGCTTGGAGACTCAAAGCGGGAATGAAAAACTGTTTTTT.